This T cell receptor (beta chain) derives from a study of blood T cell repertoires in COVID-19. At the level of the study: Samples representing acute and convalescent COVID-19 were sourced from the United States, Italy and Spain.

The V end was cut by 3 bases, the J end by 8 bases, with 10 bases between. There are 12 residues in the CDR3. Clones were read by immunoSEQ multiplex PCR, and TCRdb kept only the in-frame ones, dropping some. This sample has about 120,000 clones, with 80% to 90% found just once. This clonotype was sampled from a man aged 40-49 years with acute or convalescent COVID-19. The chain recombines TRBV12-3 or TRBV12-4 with TRBJ1-2, with no clear D. The sequenced material came from peripheral blood. CDR3: CASSFRWSGYTF. In nucleotides, the CDR3 is TGTGCCAGCAGTTTCCGGTGGAGCGGCTACACCTTC.